These 10 T cell receptor beta chains share one sample of origin, sequenced in a study of T cell repertoires in cytomegalovirus infection (dated by TCRdb to the late 2010s). Their antigens remain unidentified. The treatment or condition label, read with the paper, signifies: in vitro stimulation with specific CMV peptide epitopes to enrich CMV-specific T cells. The data were produced on an Illumina HiSeq 1500. TCRdb reran the public reads through fastp at Q25 and MiXCR, keeping productive beta chains. For every CDR3 protein sequence, its rows merge into one entry that carries the most common genes and DNA. In this sample the table shows about 900,000 distinct CDR3 sequences, 31% of which occur a single time. Together, the top ten hold roughly an eighth of the sample. The sequences come from cultured CD8+ T cells from PBMCs, collected from culture after CMV antigen stimulation. The receptors here all came from a human donor in good health (CMV status not recorded). Some clones in this sample may be carry-over from other donors' samples.

The chain joins TRBV28 to TRBJ2-5, with D possibly matching TRBD1 (6 bases). The CDR3 has 13 amino acids. CDR1 MDHEN and CDR2 SYDVKM come from the germline V gene. V was trimmed by 8 bases and J by 9 bases, leaving 19 bases between them. The CDR3 sequence is CASAPRGPGAQYF. The CDR3 nucleotides are TGTGCCAGCGCCCCGAGAGGGCCAGGGGCCCAGTACTTC.

The chain couples TRBV2 to TRBJ2-1; 9 positions agree with TRBD1. The CDR3 loop spans 13 amino acids. V trimming: 8 bases; J trimming: 8 bases; junction bases outside the gene matches: 7. Germline CDR1 and CDR2: SNHLY and FYNNEI. CDR3 loop: CASPGTGRHEQFF. The CDR3, as DNA: TGTGCCAGCCCAGGGACAGGGAGACATGAGCAGTTCTTC.

This clonotype was detected only a few times. This rearrangement joins TRBV10-3 to TRBJ2-7; the D gene could be TRBD1 or TRBD2 (5 bases each). Germline V lookup: CDR1 ENHRY, CDR2 SYGVKD. This CDR3 has 16 amino acids. V gave up 4 bases and J gave up 0 bases, with 16 bases separating them. DNA of the CDR3: TGTGCCATCAGTGTAATGGGGGAACCCTCCTCCTACGAGCAGTACTTC. Translation: CAISVMGEPSSYEQYF.

The chain has TRBV6-2 or TRBV6-3 and TRBJ1-2; 10 positions match TRBD1. CDR3 length: 16 residues. In germline, CDR1 is MNHEY, CDR2 SVGEGT. Trimming at V came to 6 bases and at J to 4 bases, leaving 11 bases not matched to a gene. CDR3 sequence reads: CASSHRDRGYGYGYTF. The CDR3 coding sequence is TGTGCCAGCAGCCACAGGGACAGGGGCTATGGCTATGGCTACACCTTC.

This clonotype was observed a few times. The chain carries TRBV11-2 and TRBJ1-2, with D possibly TRBD1 on 5 matching bases. The V gene lost 4 bases and the J gene lost 4 bases, with 10 bases spanning the gap. CDR3 size: 13 residues. Germline CDR1 SGHAT, CDR2 FQNNGV. This chain's CDR3 is CASSSRGLYGYTF. The CDR3 DNA sequence: TGTGCCAGCAGCTCCCGGGGCCTCTATGGCTACACCTTC. Combining the CDR3 with reference TRBV11-2 and TRBJ1-2 gives the whole variable domain EAGVAQSPRYKIIEKRQSVAFWCNPISGHATLYWYQQILGQGPKLLIQFQNNGVVDDSQLPKDRFSAERLKGVDSTLKIQPAKLEDSAVYLCASSSRGLYGYTFGSGTRLTVV.

The chain recombines TRBV25-1 with TRBJ2-2, with 7 bases fitting TRBD2. V lost 4 bases, J lost 5 bases, and 7 bases stayed unmatched. This CDR3 has 15 amino acids. Germline V lookup: CDR1 MGHDK, CDR2 SYGVNS. The CDR3: CASSGDYQGTGELFF. CDR3 coding DNA: TGTGCCAGCAGTGGGGACTACCAAGGGACCGGGGAGCTGTTTTTT.

V is TRBV6-5 and J is TRBJ1-1; TRBD1 matches at 12 bases. The CDR3 length is 18 residues. Germline-derived CDR1 and CDR2 are MNHEY and SVGAGI. With V trimmed by 0 bases and J by 0 bases, 5 bases remained unmatched. The CDR3 protein is CASSYSLGTGGLNTEAFF. Written as DNA, the CDR3 is TGTGCCAGCAGTTACTCGTTAGGGACAGGGGGCCTGAACACTGAAGCTTTCTTT.

This clonotype was counted ten times or more. The genes are TRBV27 and TRBJ1-1; no clear D. CDR3 length: 14 amino acids. V lost 6 bases and J 6 bases, leaving 17 bases between the germline ends. Germline V lookup: CDR1 MNHEY, CDR2 SMNVEV (reference sequence). In DNA form, the CDR3 reads TGTGCCAGCAGCCCCGGAGGAGGAAGGGCTGAAGCTTTCTTT. Its translation: CASSPGGGRAEAFF.

This chain links TRBV20-1 with TRBJ2-2; tentative D call: TRBD1 (5 bases). Trimming took 5 bases from V and 4 from J, leaving 20 bases between them. Germline loops: CDR1 DFQATT, CDR2 SNEGSKA (reference sequence). The CDR3 consists of 16 residues. The CDR3 DNA reads TGCAGTGCTCCCTCTTCGGTAGGGGCAGGCACCGGGGAGCTGTTTTTT. Translating gives CSAPSSVGAGTGELFF.

V gene TRBV24-1 combines with J gene TRBJ2-1; 12 bases agree with TRBD2. Germline CDR1 is KGHDR and CDR2 is SFDVKD. The length of the CDR3 is 16 residues. After removal of 3 bases from V and 4 bases from J, the junction contained 3 bases not matched to a gene. The CDR3 DNA sequence: TGTGCCACCAGTGATCGGACTAGCGGGGTTTACAATGAGCAGTTCTTC. Its translation is CATSDRTSGVYNEQFF.